Following are 3 T cell receptor beta chains from one sample sequenced in a study of blood T cell repertoires in COVID-19. TCRdb's copy holds only in-frame clones and misses some; the assay was immunoSEQ multiplex PCR. The sample includes approximately 140,000 clones, roughly 85% of them seen just once. The material sequenced was peripheral blood. The receptors shown here come from an older woman with COVID-19, enrolled during active disease.

In this sample, this clone turned up once. The V gene is TRBV6-5, the J gene TRBJ1-5; no clear D gene. Germline V gene sequence: CDR1 MNHEY, CDR2 SVGAGI. The V gene lost 6 bases and the J gene lost 0 bases, with 6 bases spanning the gap. The CDR3 has 13 amino acids. CDR3 loop: CASRRHSNQPQHF. CDR3 in DNA: TGTGCCAGCAGGCGACATAGCAATCAGCCCCAGCATTTT.

The chain is built from TRBV19 and TRBJ1-2; D unresolved. V gave up 9 bases and J gave up 4 bases, with 12 bases separating them. CDR3 size: 12 residues. Germline CDR1 reads LNHDA; CDR2 reads SQIVND (reference sequence). The CDR3 spells CARREVFYGYTF. Here the CDR3 DNA reads TGTGCCAGACGGGAGGTTTTCTATGGCTACACCTTC.

The chain links TRBV28 to TRBJ2-5; D possibly corresponds to TRBD2 (6 bases). Germline CDR1 MDHEN, CDR2 SYDVKM. The CDR3 consists of 16 residues. V was cut by 8 bases and J by 6 bases, with 25 bases left in between. For the CDR3, the DNA is TGTGCCAGCCCCCCAGGCCCGGGGGACGTGTCGAAGACCCAGTACTTC. Protein: CASPPGPGDVSKTQYF. The full variable domain, its missing parts supplied by reference TRBV28 and TRBJ2-5, is DVKVTQSSRYLVKRTGEKVFLECVQDMDHENMFWYRQDPGLGLRLIYFSYDVKMKEKGDIPEGYSVSREKKERFSLILESASTNQTSMYLCASPPGPGDVSKTQYFGPGTRLLVL.